Listed below are T cell receptor beta chains from one sample, sequenced in a study of technical replicates of blood from a handful of donors. Libraries were prepared by immunoSEQ multiplex PCR; TCRdb keeps only in-frame clonotypes and omits some of them. The data show tens of thousands of clones, 95% to 98% seen once. The sequenced material came from T cells isolated from PBMCs. The receptors shown here come from a human donor in good health. Each CDR3 is given with its conserved first and last residue. A D gene is named only where the DNA matches it firmly. The listing skips clone size in some rows; elsewhere it reads once, few, many or a size class.

CDR3 DNA: TGTGCCAGCAGTAGACAGTTACCTAACACTGAAGCTTTCTTT; CDR3 protein: CASSRQLPNTEAFF; J gene: TRBJ1-1; D gene: NA; V gene: TRBV6-5; CDR3 length: 14; clone size: NA
CDR3 DNA: TGTGCCAGCAGCGTCGACAGGAACACTGAAGCTTTCTTT; CDR3 protein: CASSVDRNTEAFF; J gene: TRBJ1-1; D gene: NA; V gene: TRBV5-5; CDR3 length: 13; clone size: NA
CDR3 DNA: TGTGCCAGTAGTATCCTCGCAGGGTACGAGCAGTACTTC; CDR3 protein: CASSILAGYEQYF; J gene: TRBJ2-7; D gene: NA; V gene: TRBV19; CDR3 length: 13; clone size: NA
CDR3 DNA: TGCGCCAGCAGCCTAAGGGACATCTCCTACGAGCAGTACTTC; CDR3 protein: CASSLRDISYEQYF; J gene: TRBJ2-7; D gene: NA; V gene: TRBV4-1; CDR3 length: 14; clone size: NA
CDR3 DNA: TGCGCCAGCAGCCAGGGAGCTTTGGGGAACGACTATGGCTACACCTTC; CDR3 protein: CASSQGALGNDYGYTF; J gene: TRBJ1-2; D gene: NA; V gene: TRBV4-1; CDR3 length: 16; clone size: NA
CDR3 DNA: TGCGCCAGCAGCACCTCCGGGACAACTAGCTACGAGCAGTACTTC; CDR3 protein: CASSTSGTTSYEQYF; J gene: TRBJ2-7; D gene: NA; V gene: TRBV5-1; CDR3 length: 15; clone size: NA
CDR3 DNA: TGTGCCAGCAGTTCCAAACTGGGGGCGGCTCAGCCCCAGCATTTT; CDR3 protein: CASSSKLGAAQPQHF; J gene: TRBJ1-5; D gene: NA; V gene: TRBV6-5; CDR3 length: 15; clone size: NA
CDR3 DNA: TGTGCCAGTCCTGGGGGACAAGGCCCTGAAGCTTTCTTT; CDR3 protein: CASPGGQGPEAFF; J gene: TRBJ1-1; D gene: NA; V gene: TRBV5-4; CDR3 length: 13; clone size: once
CDR3 DNA: TGTGCCAGCAGCTTTAGACTAGCGGGCTCCTACGAGCAGTACTTC; CDR3 protein: CASSFRLAGSYEQYF; J gene: TRBJ2-7; D gene: TRBD2; V gene: TRBV28; CDR3 length: 15; clone size: NA
CDR3 DNA: TGTGCCAGCAGTGAATTTGGCGGGAGGAACCACTATGGCTACACCTTC; CDR3 protein: CASSEFGGRNHYGYTF; J gene: TRBJ1-2; D gene: NA; V gene: TRBV2; CDR3 length: 16; clone size: NA
CDR3 DNA: TGTGCCAGTAGTAAACGACAGACCTACGAGCAGTACTTC; CDR3 protein: CASSKRQTYEQYF; J gene: TRBJ2-7; D gene: NA; V gene: TRBV19; CDR3 length: 13; clone size: once
CDR3 DNA: TGTGCCAGCAGGGAGACAGTGGTTAGCAATCAGCCCCAGCATTTT; CDR3 protein: CASRETVVSNQPQHF; J gene: TRBJ1-5; D gene: NA; V gene: TRBV6-5; CDR3 length: 15; clone size: NA
CDR3 DNA: TGTGCCAGCAGCTTAGTGCGCGGGAGTCATCATAACAGGACCCAGTACTTC; CDR3 protein: CASSLVRGSHHNRTQYF; J gene: TRBJ2-5; D gene: TRBD2; V gene: TRBV7-9; CDR3 length: 17; clone size: NA
CDR3 DNA: TGTGCCAGCAGGTCCTACACAGATACGCAGTATTTT; CDR3 protein: CASRSYTDTQYF; J gene: TRBJ2-3; D gene: NA; V gene: TRBV13; CDR3 length: 12; clone size: NA